The entry that follows covers one T cell receptor beta chain sequence. Its cognate antigen is unknown. This may arise from a read error, as a much more abundant clone is one base away. This sample was taken from a study of tumor and adjacent non-tumor tissue in lung cancer. Study-level information: The patients, 10 to 11 men and roughly 5 women, were roughly 30 to 80 with stage I to III disease. Notes on the study in general: Top 100 clones took a larger repertoire share in normal lung. TCR diversity was significantly greater in tumor than normal lung tissue.

No cell sorting was done before RNA was extracted from the tissue. Three rounds of nested PCR, following a modified ARM-PCR protocol, produced the TCRbeta library. TCRdb recomputed calls from the multiplex PCR reads with MiXCR, one row per CDR3 protein. The sample includes 85,000 to 100,000 distinct CDR3 sequences, about 67% of them seen just once. The receptor was isolated from a man aged 60 to 75 with non-small cell lung cancer. Sequenced: lung tumor tissue.

This CDR3 reads CASSLGTNTGELFF. The CDR3 nucleotides read TGCGCCAGCAGTCTAGGGACGAACACCGGGGAGCTGTTTTTT. The chain has TRBV5-1 and TRBJ2-2, with no clear D. The V end lost 5 bases, the J end lost 0 bases, and 8 bases lay between the germline ends. Germline loops: CDR1 SGHRS, CDR2 YFSETQ. This CDR3 comprises 14 residues.